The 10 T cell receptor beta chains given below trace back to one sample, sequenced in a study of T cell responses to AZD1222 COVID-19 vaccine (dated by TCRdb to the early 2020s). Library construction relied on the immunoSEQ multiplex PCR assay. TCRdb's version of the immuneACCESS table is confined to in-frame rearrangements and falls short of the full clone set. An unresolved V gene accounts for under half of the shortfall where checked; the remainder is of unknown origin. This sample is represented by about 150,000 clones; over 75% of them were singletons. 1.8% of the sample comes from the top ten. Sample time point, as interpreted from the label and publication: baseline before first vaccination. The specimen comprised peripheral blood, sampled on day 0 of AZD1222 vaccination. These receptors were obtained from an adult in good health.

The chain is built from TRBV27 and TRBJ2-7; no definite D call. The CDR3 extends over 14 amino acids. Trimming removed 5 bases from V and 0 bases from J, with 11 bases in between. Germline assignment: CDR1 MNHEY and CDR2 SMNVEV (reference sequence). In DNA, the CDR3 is TGTGCCAGCAGTCCCCTGGGTGGCTCCTACGAGCAGTACTTC. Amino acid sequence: CASSPLGGSYEQYF.

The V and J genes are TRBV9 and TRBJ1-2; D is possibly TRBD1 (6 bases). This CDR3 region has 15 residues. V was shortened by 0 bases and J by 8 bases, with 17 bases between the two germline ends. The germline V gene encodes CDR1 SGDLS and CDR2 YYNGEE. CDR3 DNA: TGTGCCAGCAGCGTAGGAGAGGGGGGAGTGCGAGGCTACACCTTC. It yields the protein CASSVGEGGVRGYTF. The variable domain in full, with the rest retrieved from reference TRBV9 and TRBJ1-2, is DSGVTQTPKHLITATGQRVTLRCSPRSGDLSVYWYQQSLDQGLQFLIQYYNGEERAKGNILERFSAQQFPDLHSELNLSSLELGDSALYFCASSVGEGGVRGYTFGSGTRLTVV.

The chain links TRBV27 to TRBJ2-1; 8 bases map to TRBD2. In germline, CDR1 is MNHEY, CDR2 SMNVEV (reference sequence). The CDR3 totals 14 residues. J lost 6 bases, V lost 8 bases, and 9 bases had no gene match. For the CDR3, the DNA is TGTGCCAGCGCGCCCAGCGGGAGATTCAATGAGCAGTTCTTC. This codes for CASAPSGRFNEQFF.

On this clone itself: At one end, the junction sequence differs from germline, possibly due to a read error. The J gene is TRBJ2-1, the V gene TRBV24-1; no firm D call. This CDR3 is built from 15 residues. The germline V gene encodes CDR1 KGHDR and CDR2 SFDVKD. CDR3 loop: CATSDSTQIHNEQFF. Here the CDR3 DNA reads TGTGCCACCAGCGATTCGACCCAAATTCACAATGAGCAGTTCTTC.

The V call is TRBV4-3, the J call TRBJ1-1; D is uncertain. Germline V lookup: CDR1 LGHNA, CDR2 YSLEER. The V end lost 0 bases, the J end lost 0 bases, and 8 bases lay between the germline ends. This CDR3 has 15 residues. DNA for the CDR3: TGCGCCAGCAGCCAAGAGGCCATAATGAACACTGAAGCTTTCTTT. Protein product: CASSQEAIMNTEAFF.

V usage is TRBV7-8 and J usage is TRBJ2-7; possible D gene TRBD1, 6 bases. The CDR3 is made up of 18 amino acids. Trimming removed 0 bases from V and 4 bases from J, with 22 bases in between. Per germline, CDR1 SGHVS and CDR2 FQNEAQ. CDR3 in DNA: TGTGCCAGCAGCTTAGCTTACAGGGAGAAGGGCCCCGCGTACGAGCAGTACTTC. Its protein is CASSLAYREKGPAYEQYF.

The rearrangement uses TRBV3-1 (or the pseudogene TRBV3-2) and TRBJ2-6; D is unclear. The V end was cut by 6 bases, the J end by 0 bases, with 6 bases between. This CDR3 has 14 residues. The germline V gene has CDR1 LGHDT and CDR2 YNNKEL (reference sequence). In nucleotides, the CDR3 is TGTGCCAGCAGGCTGATCTCTGGGGCCAACGTCCTGACTTTC. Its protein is CASRLISGANVLTF.

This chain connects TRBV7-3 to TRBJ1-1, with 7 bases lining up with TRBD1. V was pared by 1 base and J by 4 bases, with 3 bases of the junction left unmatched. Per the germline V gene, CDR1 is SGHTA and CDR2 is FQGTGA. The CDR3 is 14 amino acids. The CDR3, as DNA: TGTGCCAGCAGCTTAAAGGGGGCGGCCACTGAAGCTTTCTTT. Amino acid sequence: CASSLKGAATEAFF. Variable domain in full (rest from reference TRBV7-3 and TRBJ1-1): GAGVSQTPSNKVTEKGKYVELRCDPISGHTALYWYRQSLGQGPEFLIYFQGTGAADDSGLPNDRFFAVRPEGSVSTLKIQRTERGDSAVYLCASSLKGAATEAFFGQGTRLTVV.

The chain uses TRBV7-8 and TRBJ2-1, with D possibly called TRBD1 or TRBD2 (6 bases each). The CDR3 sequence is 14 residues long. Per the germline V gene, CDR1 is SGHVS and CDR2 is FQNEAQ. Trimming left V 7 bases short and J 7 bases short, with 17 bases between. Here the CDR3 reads CASNSRRGKNEQFF. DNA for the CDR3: TGTGCCAGCAACTCAAGGAGGGGGAAGAATGAGCAGTTCTTC.

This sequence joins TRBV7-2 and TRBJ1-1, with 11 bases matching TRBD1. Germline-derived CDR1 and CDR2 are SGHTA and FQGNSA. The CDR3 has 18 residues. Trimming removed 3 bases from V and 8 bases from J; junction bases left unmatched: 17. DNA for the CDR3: TGTGCCAGCAGCTTCGGGACAGGGGGAAGACCCCCCCGCGGGGAAGCTTTCTTT. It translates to CASSFGTGGRPPRGEAFF.